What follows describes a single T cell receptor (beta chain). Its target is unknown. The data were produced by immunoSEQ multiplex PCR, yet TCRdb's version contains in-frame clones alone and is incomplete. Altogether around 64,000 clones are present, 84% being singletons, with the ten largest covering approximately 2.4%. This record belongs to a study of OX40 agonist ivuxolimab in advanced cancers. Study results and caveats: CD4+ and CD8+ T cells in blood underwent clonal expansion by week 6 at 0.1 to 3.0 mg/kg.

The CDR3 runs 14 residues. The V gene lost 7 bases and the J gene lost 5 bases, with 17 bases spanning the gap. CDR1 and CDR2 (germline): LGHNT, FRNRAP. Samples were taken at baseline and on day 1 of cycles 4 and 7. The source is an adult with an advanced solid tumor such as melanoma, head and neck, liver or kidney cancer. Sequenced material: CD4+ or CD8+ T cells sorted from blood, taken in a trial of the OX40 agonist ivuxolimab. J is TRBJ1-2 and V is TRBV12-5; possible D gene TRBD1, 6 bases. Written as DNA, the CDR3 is TGTGCTAGTGCCCGTCCGGACAGACGGTATGGCTACACCTTC. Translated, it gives CASARPDRRYGYTF.